The rows below give T cell receptor beta chains drawn from one sample of a study of T cells in Graves' hyperthyroidism and ophthalmopathy. TCRdb redid the calling of the multiplex PCR reads with MiXCR, one entry per CDR3 protein. The sample carries more than 500,000 distinct CDR3 sequences, around 15% recorded once. Sample: blood. These TCRs come from a woman aged 40 to 55 with Graves' hyperthyroidism. The CDR3 runs from the conserved cysteine through the conserved F or W. The order of the fields is CDR3 length, D gene, V gene, J gene, clone size, CDR3 protein, CDR3 DNA. The D gene is left open where the match is weak. Size is omitted from some rows. Given values are once, few, many or a class for expanded clones.

length: 11; D: .; V: TRBV6-2/TRBV6-3; J: TRBJ2-1; size: many; CDR3: CATQSLNEQFF; DNA: TGTGCCACCCAGAGCCTAAATGAGCAGTTCTTC
length: 15; D: TRBD1; V: TRBV28; J: TRBJ1-1; size: many; CDR3: CASSPIDRGDTEAFF; DNA: TGTGCCAGCAGTCCCATCGACAGGGGAGACACTGAAGCTTTCTTT
length: 14; D: TRBD1; V: TRBV28; J: TRBJ1-2; size: many; CDR3: CASRTGTGGSGYTF; DNA: TGTGCCAGCAGAACCGGGACAGGGGGGTCTGGCTACACCTTC
length: 15; D: TRBD1; V: TRBV20-1; J: TRBJ2-1; size: many; CDR3: CSARDFGQAGDEQFF; DNA: TGCAGTGCTAGAGACTTCGGACAGGCTGGCGATGAGCAGTTCTTC
length: 16; D: .; V: TRBV4-1; J: TRBJ2-7; size: many; CDR3: CASSQVDMGWSYEQYF; DNA: TGCGCCAGCAGCCAAGTAGATATGGGGTGGTCCTACGAGCAGTACTTC
length: 13; D: .; V: TRBV4-1; J: TRBJ2-1; size: few; CDR3: CASSQQTNNEQFF; DNA: TGCGCCAGCAGCCAACAGACTAACAATGAGCAGTTCTTC
length: 17; D: TRBD2; V: TRBV28; J: TRBJ2-7; size: few; CDR3: CASSPIRGSSGTYEQYF; DNA: TGTGCCAGCAGCCCTATTCGGGGGTCTAGCGGGACTTACGAGCAGTACTTC
length: 17; D: TRBD1; V: TRBV5-4; J: TRBJ2-1; size: once; CDR3: CASSIPPGQGLGNEQFF; DNA: TGTGCCAGCAGCATCCCTCCGGGACAGGGATTGGGGAATGAGCAGTTCTTC
length: 15; D: TRBD2; V: TRBV30; J: TRBJ2-1; size: many; CDR3: CAWSVLAGGYNEQFF; DNA: TGTGCCTGGAGTGTACTGGCGGGAGGCTACAATGAGCAGTTCTTC
length: 13; D: .; V: TRBV28; J: TRBJ2-1; size: many; CDR3: CASWTEEYNEQFF; DNA: TGTGCCAGCTGGACAGAGGAATACAATGAGCAGTTCTTC
length: 13; D: .; V: TRBV7-8; J: TRBJ2-5; size: many; CDR3: CASSLALVETQYF; DNA: TGTGCCAGCAGCTTAGCGCTGGTGGAGACCCAGTACTTC
length: 16; D: TRBD1; V: TRBV7-2; J: TRBJ1-4; size: few; CDR3: CASSLYRGGINEKLFF; DNA: TGTGCCAGCAGCTTGTACAGGGGGGGGATTAATGAAAAACTGTTTTTT
length: 15; D: .; V: TRBV12-3/TRBV12-4; J: TRBJ1-1; size: many; CDR3: CASSLGGKMNTEAFF; DNA: TGTGCCAGCAGTTTAGGAGGGAAGATGAACACTGAAGCTTTCTTT
length: 15; D: TRBD1; V: TRBV28; J: TRBJ2-7; size: many; CDR3: CASSSLRDRFHEQYF; DNA: TGTGCCAGCAGTTCCCTCCGGGACAGGTTCCACGAGCAGTACTTC
length: 14; D: .; V: TRBV7-9; J: TRBJ2-3; size: many; CDR3: CASSQALRENTQYF; DNA: TGTGCCAGCAGCCAGGCTTTACGGGAAAATACGCAGTATTTT
length: 14; D: .; V: TRBV27; J: TRBJ1-1; size: many; CDR3: CASSLYRVGTEAFF; DNA: TGTGCCAGCAGTCTCTACAGGGTCGGAACTGAAGCTTTCTTT
length: 14; D: .; V: TRBV12-5; J: TRBJ1-1; size: many; CDR3: CASGPTVGNTEAFF; DNA: TGTGCTAGTGGTCCTACGGTGGGTAACACTGAAGCTTTCTTT
length: 16; D: TRBD2; V: TRBV28; J: TRBJ2-2; size: few; CDR3: CASSLAGGPVTGELFF; DNA: TGTGCCAGCAGTTTAGCGGGAGGGCCGGTCACCGGGGAGCTGTTTTTT
length: 12; D: .; V: TRBV6-1; J: TRBJ1-2; size: .; CDR3: CAGGTAGYGYTF; DNA: TGTGCCGGGGGAACCGCAGGGTACGGCTACACCTTC
length: 12; D: .; V: TRBV6-1; J: TRBJ2-1; size: few; CDR3: CASSEQGSEQFF; DNA: TGTGCCAGCAGTGAACAGGGATCTGAGCAGTTCTTC
length: 15; D: .; V: TRBV7-9; J: TRBJ1-2; size: .; CDR3: CASSLVIGGGYGYTF; DNA: TGTGCCAGCAGCTTAGTTATTGGGGGCGGCTATGGCTACACCTTC
length: 15; D: .; V: TRBV29-1; J: TRBJ2-7; size: few; CDR3: CSVEVRARTSYEQYF; DNA: TGCAGCGTTGAGGTGCGGGCGCGGACTTCCTACGAGCAGTACTTC
length: 14; D: .; V: TRBV18; J: TRBJ1-5; size: once; CDR3: CASSPVDGDQPQHF; DNA: TGTGCCAGCTCACCCGTGGACGGCGATCAGCCCCAGCATTTT
length: 16; D: TRBD2; V: TRBV27; J: TRBJ2-3; size: few; CDR3: CASSLRLAGITDTQYF; DNA: TGTGCCAGCAGTTTGCGGCTAGCGGGAATCACAGATACGCAGTATTTT
length: 14; D: .; V: TRBV5-1; J: TRBJ1-2; size: few; CDR3: CASSLGSGVYGYTF; DNA: TGCGCCAGCAGCTTGGGTTCAGGAGTCTATGGCTACACCTTC
length: 15; D: TRBD1; V: TRBV11-2; J: TRBJ1-2; size: many; CDR3: CASRSGTGDNYGYTF; DNA: TGTGCCAGCAGGTCCGGGACAGGGGATAACTATGGCTACACCTTC
length: 18; D: TRBD2; V: TRBV6-5; J: TRBJ2-3; size: few; CDR3: CASSYGPYSGRASDTQYF; DNA: TGTGCCAGCAGTTACGGACCTTATAGCGGGAGGGCCTCAGATACGCAGTATTTT
length: 13; D: .; V: TRBV6-1; J: TRBJ1-2; size: .; CDR3: CASSEADRTGYTF; DNA: TGTGCCAGCAGTGAAGCTGACAGGACTGGCTACACCTTC
length: 16; D: TRBD1; V: TRBV6-1; J: TRBJ2-1; size: .; CDR3: CASSEPGQGNYNEQFF; DNA: TGTGCCAGCAGTGAACCGGGACAGGGGAACTACAATGAGCAGTTCTTC
length: 13; D: .; V: TRBV28; J: TRBJ1-2; size: few; CDR3: CASRPSLPEGYTF; DNA: TGTGCCAGCAGGCCCTCCCTTCCCGAGGGCTACACCTTC
length: 13; D: TRBD1; V: TRBV20-1; J: TRBJ2-1; size: many; CDR3: CSARNRGDGEQFF; DNA: TGCAGTGCTAGAAACAGGGGAGACGGGGAGCAGTTCTTC
length: 18; D: TRBD2; V: TRBV29-1; J: TRBJ2-6; size: few; CDR3: CSVEWVAGDGSGANVLTF; DNA: TGCAGCGTTGAGTGGGTAGCGGGAGATGGCTCTGGGGCCAACGTCCTGACTTTC
length: 14; D: TRBD1; V: TRBV7-2; J: TRBJ2-5; size: many; CDR3: CASSRQGGQETQYF; DNA: TGTGCCAGCAGCCGACAGGGTGGGCAAGAGACCCAGTACTTC
length: 15; D: .; V: TRBV10-1; J: TRBJ2-7; size: .; CDR3: CASSDTGPSRDEQYF; DNA: TGCGCCAGCAGTGATACAGGACCCTCGCGCGACGAGCAGTACTTC
length: 20; D: .; V: TRBV3-1; J: TRBJ1-4; size: many; CDR3: CASSQAKSRGGLATNEKLFF; DNA: TGTGCCAGCAGCCAAGCCAAGTCGAGGGGGGGGCTCGCAACTAATGAAAAACTGTTTTTT
length: 14; D: .; V: TRBV5-6; J: TRBJ2-7; size: many; CDR3: CASSYTTAGYEQYF; DNA: TGTGCCAGCAGCTATACCACGGCCGGGTACGAGCAGTACTTC
length: 15; D: .; V: TRBV7-9; J: TRBJ1-2; size: many; CDR3: CASSLASGNNYGYTF; DNA: TGTGCCAGCAGCTTAGCCTCAGGGAATAACTATGGCTACACCTTC
length: 15; D: .; V: TRBV25-1; J: TRBJ1-1; size: few; CDR3: CASSERDEMNTEAFF; DNA: TGTGCCAGCAGTGAGAGGGACGAAATGAACACTGAAGCTTTCTTT
length: 16; D: .; V: TRBV28; J: TRBJ2-3; size: many; CDR3: CASSSPKTGDPDTQYF; DNA: TGTGCCAGCAGTTCGCCCAAAACGGGGGATCCAGATACGCAGTATTTT
length: 13; D: TRBD1; V: TRBV27; J: TRBJ1-2; size: many; CDR3: CASSGGQGEGYTF; DNA: TGTGCCAGCAGTGGGGGACAGGGAGAAGGCTACACCTTC
length: 13; D: .; V: TRBV18; J: TRBJ1-2; size: many; CDR3: CASSSPDRYGYTF; DNA: TGTGCCAGCTCATCTCCGGATCGCTATGGCTACACCTTC
length: 14; D: TRBD2; V: TRBV10-3; J: TRBJ2-1; size: many; CDR3: CAIRSGLAGAEQFF; DNA: TGTGCCATTAGATCGGGACTAGCGGGTGCGGAGCAGTTCTTC
length: 12; D: .; V: TRBV3-1; J: TRBJ2-7; size: many; CDR3: CASSQRTYEQYF; DNA: TGTGCCAGCAGCCAAAGAACCTACGAGCAGTACTTC
length: 13; D: .; V: TRBV6-1; J: TRBJ1-6; size: few; CDR3: CASSEWSPSPLHF; DNA: TGTGCCAGCAGTGAATGGTCACCGTCACCCCTCCACTTT
length: 13; D: .; V: TRBV4-2; J: TRBJ1-6; size: few; CDR3: CASSQNVRSPLHF; DNA: TGTGCCAGCAGCCAAAACGTTAGATCACCCCTCCACTTT
length: 20; D: .; V: TRBV6-1; J: TRBJ2-1; size: .; CDR3: CASSEAPRPATLISYNEQFF; DNA: TGTGCCAGCAGTGAAGCTCCCAGACCAGCGACTTTAATCTCCTACAATGAGCAGTTCTTC
length: 16; D: .; V: TRBV24-1; J: TRBJ1-1; size: many; CDR3: CATSESTDGANTEAFF; DNA: TGTGCCACCAGTGAATCGACCGACGGTGCCAACACTGAAGCTTTCTTT
length: 16; D: .; V: TRBV2; J: TRBJ1-2; size: many; CDR3: CASSDYLRGASYGYTF; DNA: TGTGCCAGCAGTGACTACTTGAGGGGAGCGAGCTATGGCTACACCTTC
length: 13; D: .; V: TRBV20-1; J: TRBJ2-5; size: few; CDR3: CSARPVVQETQYF; DNA: TGCAGTGCTAGACCGGTAGTCCAAGAGACCCAGTACTTC
length: 15; D: .; V: TRBV11-2; J: TRBJ2-7; size: many; CDR3: CASSLVLDNSYEQYF; DNA: TGTGCCAGCAGCTTAGTCCTGGACAACTCCTACGAGCAGTACTTC
length: 18; D: TRBD2; V: TRBV4-2; J: TRBJ2-3; size: .; CDR3: CASSQDGAGAGGRDTQYF; DNA: TGTGCCAGCAGCCAAGATGGGGCGGGAGCGGGAGGCCGGGATACGCAGTATTTT
length: 11; D: .; V: TRBV30; J: TRBJ1-2; size: many; CDR3: CAWTGGGGYTF; DNA: TGTGCCTGGACGGGGGGTGGTGGCTACACCTTC
length: 19; D: TRBD1; V: TRBV12-3/TRBV12-4; J: TRBJ2-1; size: once; CDR3: CASSLRRGQGALSYNEQFF; DNA: TGTGCCAGCAGTTTAAGAAGGGGACAGGGGGCTCTTTCCTACAATGAGCAGTTCTTC
length: 12; D: .; V: TRBV20-1; J: TRBJ1-5; size: .; CDR3: CSARDRSQPQHF; DNA: TGCAGTGCTAGAGATCGTAGTCAGCCCCAGCATTTT
length: 17; D: TRBD1; V: TRBV11-2; J: TRBJ2-3; size: few; CDR3: CASSPRRTGLTTDTQYF; DNA: TGTGCCAGCAGCCCACGCAGGACAGGGCTGACCACAGATACGCAGTATTTT